These T cell receptor beta chains were read from a single sample in a study of blood T cell repertoires in COVID-19. The data were produced by immunoSEQ multiplex PCR, yet TCRdb's version contains in-frame clones alone and is incomplete. The table has over 150,000 clones, about 85% seen once; the top ten hold more than 0.85%. The sample comprised peripheral blood. The receptors originated from a man aged 35-49 years with acute or convalescent COVID-19. Each CDR3 is given with its conserved first and last residue. The D gene is left open where the match is weak.

TRBV10-1	TRBJ2-1	TRBD2	CASSESTSGGANEQFF
TRBV6-1	TRBJ2-7	.	CASSEFGGVYEQYF
TRBV6-5	TRBJ2-7	TRBD2	CASSYSTSGSYEQYF
TRBV28	TRBJ2-7	TRBD1	CASSTIRDRGLSYEQYF
TRBV9	TRBJ1-4	.	CASSAGRGNEKLFF
TRBV3-1/TRBV3-2	TRBJ1-6	.	CASTPTGERSPLHF
TRBV7-9	TRBJ1-6	.	CASSFSGGRAGNSPLHF
TRBV19	TRBJ1-1	.	CASKWAGGTEAFF
TRBV6-4	TRBJ1-2	.	CASSGEAGVNYGYTF
TRBV9	TRBJ2-2	TRBD2	CASSVTLAGVDTGELFF
TRBV2	TRBJ2-1	TRBD2	CASSDNPGLTHEQFF
TRBV7-9	TRBJ1-1	.	CASRLGDKNTEAFF
TRBV5-1	TRBJ2-2	.	CASSLARGGSGELFF
TRBV10-3	TRBJ1-2	TRBD1	CAISDPDRGHGYTF
TRBV28	TRBJ1-3	TRBD1	CASSLGTGERNTIYF
TRBV7-2	TRBJ2-2	.	CASSLLSSNSGELFF
TRBV19	TRBJ2-3	.	CASSSTENTDTQYF
TRBV5-4	TRBJ1-6	TRBD1	CASSVGQGRSPLHF
TRBV3-1/TRBV3-2	TRBJ2-1	.	CASSSTGSEFF
TRBV7-9	TRBJ1-6	TRBD1	CASRAGTGNSPLHF
TRBV28	TRBJ1-2	TRBD1	CASRQGQQYGYTF
TRBV13	TRBJ1-1	TRBD1	CASSGTGTENTEAFF
TRBV6-2/TRBV6-3	TRBJ2-7	TRBD2	CASSPRGRGTYEQYF
TRBV4-2	TRBJ1-6	.	CASSQEGSLNSPLHF
TRBV19	TRBJ2-7	TRBD1	CASSMKGGTHYEQYF
TRBV9	TRBJ2-1	TRBD1	CASSVEPGQGARNEQFF
TRBV5-5	TRBJ1-1	TRBD1	CASSLDRGNTEAFF
TRBV13	TRBJ2-3	TRBD2	CASSLLAGGRDTQYF
TRBV13	TRBJ2-6	.	CASSPRMRDISGANVLTF
TRBV5-6	TRBJ1-2	TRBD1	CASSLYDRAPGYTF
TRBV11-2	TRBJ2-3	TRBD2	CASSFGSGESTDTQYF
TRBV6-5	TRBJ1-2	.	CATFDLAYGYTF
TRBV28	TRBJ1-1	.	CASSLTANTEAFF
TRBV10-1	TRBJ1-1	.	CASSDRGAAEAFF
TRBV7-9	TRBJ1-2	.	CASSLGQDYYGYTF
TRBV27	TRBJ1-2	TRBD1	CASSFEWTGGTYGYTF
TRBV7-2	TRBJ2-5	.	CASSPEFAQETQYF
TRBV9	TRBJ2-2	.	CASSQQGNTGELFF
TRBV24-1	TRBJ2-7	TRBD1	CATSDFIRDRGNSYEQYF
TRBV11-1	TRBJ2-7	TRBD1	CASSRDRAKNEQYF
TRBV9	TRBJ2-3	.	CASSVVPGTDTQYF
TRBV14	TRBJ2-7	TRBD2	CASSQERRGTIITVGLYEQYF
TRBV6-5	TRBJ1-4	TRBD1	CASSSQGANEKLFF
TRBV7-9	TRBJ1-1	TRBD1	CASSPPTGDGAFF
TRBV11-2	TRBJ1-1	TRBD1	CASSFGQGRGNTEAFF
TRBV12-3/TRBV12-4	TRBJ1-2	TRBD1	CASSYSGTDRGTF
TRBV5-1	TRBJ1-1	TRBD1	CASSNRGGDTEAFF
TRBV18	TRBJ2-2	TRBD2	CASSPRGGASGELFF
TRBV29-1	TRBJ1-2	.	CSVFRTEDGYTF
TRBV10-2	TRBJ2-7	TRBD1	CASRTGGVSYEQYF
TRBV5-1	TRBJ2-7	TRBD1	CASSLGQGPYEQYF
TRBV3-1/TRBV3-2	TRBJ2-7	TRBD2	CASSQDVGLAYPYEQYF
TRBV28	TRBJ2-5	.	CASSSPGEMGETQYF
TRBV11-2	TRBJ1-1	.	CASSVEGASNTEAFF
TRBV4-3	TRBJ2-5	.	CASSLERTRGETQYF